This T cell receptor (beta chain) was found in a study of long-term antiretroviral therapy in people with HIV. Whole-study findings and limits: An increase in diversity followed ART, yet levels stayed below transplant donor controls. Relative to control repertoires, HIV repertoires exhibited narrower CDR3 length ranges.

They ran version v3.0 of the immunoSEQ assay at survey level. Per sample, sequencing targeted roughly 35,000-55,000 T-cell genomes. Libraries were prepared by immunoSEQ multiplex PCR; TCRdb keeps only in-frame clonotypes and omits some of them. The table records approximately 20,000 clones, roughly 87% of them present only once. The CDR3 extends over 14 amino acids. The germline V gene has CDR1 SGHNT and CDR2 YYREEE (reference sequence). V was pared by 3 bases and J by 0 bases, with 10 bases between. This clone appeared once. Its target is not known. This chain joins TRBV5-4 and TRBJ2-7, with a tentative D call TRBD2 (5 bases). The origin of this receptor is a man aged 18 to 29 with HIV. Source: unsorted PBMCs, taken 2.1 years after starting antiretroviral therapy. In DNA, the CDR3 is TGTGCCAGCAGCTACGACGGGGACTCCTACGAGCAGTACTTC. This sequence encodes CASSYDGDSYEQYF.